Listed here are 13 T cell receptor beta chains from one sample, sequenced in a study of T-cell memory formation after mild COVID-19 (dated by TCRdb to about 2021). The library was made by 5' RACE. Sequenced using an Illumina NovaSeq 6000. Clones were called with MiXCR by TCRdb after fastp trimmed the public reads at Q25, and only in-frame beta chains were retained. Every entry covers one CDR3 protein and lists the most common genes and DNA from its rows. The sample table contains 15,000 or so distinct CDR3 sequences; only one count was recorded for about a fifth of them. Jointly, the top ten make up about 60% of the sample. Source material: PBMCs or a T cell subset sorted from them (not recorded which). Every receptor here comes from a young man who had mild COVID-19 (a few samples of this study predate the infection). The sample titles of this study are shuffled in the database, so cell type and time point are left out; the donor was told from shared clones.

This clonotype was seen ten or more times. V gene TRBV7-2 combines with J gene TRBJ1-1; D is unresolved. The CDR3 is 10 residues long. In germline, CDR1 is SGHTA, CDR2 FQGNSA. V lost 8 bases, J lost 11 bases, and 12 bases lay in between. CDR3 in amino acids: CASGRLGAFF. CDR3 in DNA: TGTGCCAGCGGGCGGTTGGGGGCTTTCTTT.

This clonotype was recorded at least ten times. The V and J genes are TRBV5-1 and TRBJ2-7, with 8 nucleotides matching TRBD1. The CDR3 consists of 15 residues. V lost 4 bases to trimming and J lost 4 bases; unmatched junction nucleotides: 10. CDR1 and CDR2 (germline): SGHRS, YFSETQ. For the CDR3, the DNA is TGCGCCAGCAGCCTAATCGGACAGGGCGGGTACGAGCAGTACTTC. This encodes CASSLIGQGGYEQYF.

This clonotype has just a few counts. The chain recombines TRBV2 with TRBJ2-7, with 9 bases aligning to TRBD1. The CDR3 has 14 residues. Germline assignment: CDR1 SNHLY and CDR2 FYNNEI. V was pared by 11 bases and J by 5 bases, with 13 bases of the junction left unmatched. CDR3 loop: CAALVGDRVDEQYF. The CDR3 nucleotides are TGTGCCGCCCTGGTGGGGGACAGGGTAGACGAGCAGTACTTC.

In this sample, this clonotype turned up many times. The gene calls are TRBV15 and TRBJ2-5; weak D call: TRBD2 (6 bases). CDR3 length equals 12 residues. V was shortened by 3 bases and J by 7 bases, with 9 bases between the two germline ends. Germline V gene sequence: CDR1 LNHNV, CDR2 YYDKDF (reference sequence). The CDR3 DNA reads TGTGCCACCAGCAGTGCGGGGCTGACCCAGTACTTC. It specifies CATSSAGLTQYF.

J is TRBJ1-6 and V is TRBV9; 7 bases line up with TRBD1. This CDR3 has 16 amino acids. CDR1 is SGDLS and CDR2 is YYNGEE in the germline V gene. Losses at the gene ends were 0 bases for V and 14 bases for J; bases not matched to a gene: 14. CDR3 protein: CASSVAGDSRGVALHF. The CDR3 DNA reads TGTGCCAGCAGCGTAGCCGGGGACAGCCGGGGGGTGGCCCTCCACTTT. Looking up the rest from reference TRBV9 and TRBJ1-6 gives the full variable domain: DSGVTQTPKHLITATGQRVTLRCSPRSGDLSVYWYQQSLDQGLQFLIQYYNGEERAKGNILERFSAQQFPDLHSELNLSSLELGDSALYFCASSVAGDSRGVALHFGNGTRLTVT.

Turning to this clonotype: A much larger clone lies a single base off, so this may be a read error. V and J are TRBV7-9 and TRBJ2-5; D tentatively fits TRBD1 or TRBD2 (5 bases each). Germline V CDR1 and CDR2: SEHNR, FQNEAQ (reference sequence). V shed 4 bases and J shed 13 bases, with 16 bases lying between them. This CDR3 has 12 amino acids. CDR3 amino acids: CASSSNRDPTYF. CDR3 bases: TGTGCCAGCAGCTCGAACCGGGACCCCACGTACTTC.

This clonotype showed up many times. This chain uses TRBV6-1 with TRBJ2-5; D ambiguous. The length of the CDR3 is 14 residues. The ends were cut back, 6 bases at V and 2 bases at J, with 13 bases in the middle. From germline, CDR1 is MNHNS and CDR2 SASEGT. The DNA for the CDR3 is TGTGCCAGCAGGGAAAGTGGCCAACAAGAGACCCAGTACTTC. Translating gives CASRESGQQETQYF.

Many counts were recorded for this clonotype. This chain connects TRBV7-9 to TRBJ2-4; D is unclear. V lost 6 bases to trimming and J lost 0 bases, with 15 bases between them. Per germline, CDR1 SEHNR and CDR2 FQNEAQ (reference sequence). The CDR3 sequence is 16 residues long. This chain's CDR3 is CASRPMTGIAKNIQYF. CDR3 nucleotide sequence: TGTGCCAGCAGACCCATGACTGGAATAGCCAAAAACATTCAGTACTTC. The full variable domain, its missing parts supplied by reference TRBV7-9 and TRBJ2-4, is DTGVSQNPRHKITKRGQNVTFRCDPISEHNRLYWYRQTLGQGPEFLTYFQNEAQLEKSRLLSDRFSAERPKGSFSTLEIQRTEQGDSAMYLCASRPMTGIAKNIQYFGAGTRLSVL.

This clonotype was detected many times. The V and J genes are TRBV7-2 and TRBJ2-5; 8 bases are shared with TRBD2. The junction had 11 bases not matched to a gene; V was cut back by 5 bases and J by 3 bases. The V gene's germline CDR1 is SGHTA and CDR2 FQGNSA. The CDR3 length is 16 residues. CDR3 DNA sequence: TGTGCCAGCAGCCCACCGCCATTGCGGGGGGAAGAGACCCAGTACTTC. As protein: CASSPPPLRGEETQYF.

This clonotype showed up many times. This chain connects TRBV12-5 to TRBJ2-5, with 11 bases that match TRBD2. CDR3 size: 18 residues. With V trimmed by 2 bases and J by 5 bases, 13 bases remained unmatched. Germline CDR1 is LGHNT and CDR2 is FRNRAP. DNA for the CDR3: TGTGCTAGTGGTTTGAATATCTGGTTAGCGGGGGGGCCGGAGACCCAGTACTTC. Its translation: CASGLNIWLAGGPETQYF.

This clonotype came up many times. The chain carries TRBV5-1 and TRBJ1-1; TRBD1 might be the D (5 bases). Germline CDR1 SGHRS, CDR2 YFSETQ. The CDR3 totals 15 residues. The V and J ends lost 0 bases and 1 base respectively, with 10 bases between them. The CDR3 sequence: CASSLALGENTEAFF. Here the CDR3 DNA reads TGCGCCAGCAGCTTGGCCTTAGGGGAGAACACTGAAGCTTTCTTT.

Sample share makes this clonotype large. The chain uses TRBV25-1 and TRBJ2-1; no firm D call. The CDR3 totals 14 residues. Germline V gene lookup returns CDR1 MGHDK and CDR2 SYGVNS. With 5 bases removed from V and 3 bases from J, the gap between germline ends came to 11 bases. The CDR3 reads CASSQSDFYNEQFF. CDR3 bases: TGTGCCAGCAGTCAGTCCGACTTCTACAATGAGCAGTTCTTC.

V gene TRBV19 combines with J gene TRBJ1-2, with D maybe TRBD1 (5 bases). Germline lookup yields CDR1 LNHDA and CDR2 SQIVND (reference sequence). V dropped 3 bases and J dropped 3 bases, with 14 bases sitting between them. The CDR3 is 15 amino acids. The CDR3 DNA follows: TGTGCCAGTAGTATCCAGAGGGGACTTGACTATGGCTACACCTTC. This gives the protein CASSIQRGLDYGYTF.